The sequence of this TCR beta chain was determined in a study of T-cell reconstitution after alpha-beta-depleted transplantation in children listed by TCRdb under 2016. Some background on the complete study: Using TCR repertoire profiling, the study quantitatively followed how T-cell immune reconstitution unfolded in children after TCRalphabeta/CD19-depleted allogeneic hematopoietic cell transplantation.

What the treatment or condition label conveys for this sample: allogeneic hematopoietic cell transplantation with graft depleted of TCRalphabeta T cells and CD19 B cells. The transplant recipients were children given TCRalphabeta/CD19-depleted allogeneic hematopoietic cell grafts. The library came from PCR. The data were produced on an Illumina HiSeq 2500. TCR libraries were prepared with molecular barcoding, using unique molecular identifiers to normalize TCRbeta repertoire quantification. TCRdb reworked the public reads: Q25 trimming with fastp, MiXCR clone assembly, productive beta chains retained. One record per CDR3 amino acid sequence lists the most common genes and DNA. The sample table holds some 180,000 distinct CDR3 sequences, of which approximately 7% were seen once. 5.5% to 6.5% of the sample is in the top ten clones. The sample holds many counts of this clonotype. This receptor's antigen is unknown. No much larger clone exists at a distance of one base, and base qualities are not known.

Inclusive of the bounding cysteine and phenylalanine, the CDR3 is 10 residues long. The DNA shown is the 30-base CDR3, in frame from base 1. Sequences SEHNR (CDR1) and FQNEAQ (CDR2) are obtained from the germline V gene (reference sequence). Trimming removed 1 base from V and 10 bases from J, leaving 4 bases between the germline ends. The paper's findings and limits, for the study overall: The apparently early alphabetaT-cell count recovery about two months after transplant was reportedly dependent on only several hundred rapidly expanded clones derived from non-depleted graft cells. Hyperexpanded clone frequencies declined over subsequent months; after one year, T-cell counts and TCRbeta diversity were mostly attributed to newly produced T cells. In some patients, the high TCRbeta diversity seen at day 60 was put down to recipient T cells and intrathymic progenitors that had survived conditioning.

The material was PBMCs, obtained before TCRalphabeta/CD19-depleted stem cell transplant. The TCR was taken from a boy between 2 and 10 years old with acute lymphoblastic leukemia, due to receive a stem cell transplant. Recombination linked TRBV7-9 to TRBJ1-1, with the identity of the D gene unclear. The CDR3 reads as follows: CASSLETAFF. The sequenced DNA: TGTGCCAGCAGCTTAGAAACAGCTTTCTTT.